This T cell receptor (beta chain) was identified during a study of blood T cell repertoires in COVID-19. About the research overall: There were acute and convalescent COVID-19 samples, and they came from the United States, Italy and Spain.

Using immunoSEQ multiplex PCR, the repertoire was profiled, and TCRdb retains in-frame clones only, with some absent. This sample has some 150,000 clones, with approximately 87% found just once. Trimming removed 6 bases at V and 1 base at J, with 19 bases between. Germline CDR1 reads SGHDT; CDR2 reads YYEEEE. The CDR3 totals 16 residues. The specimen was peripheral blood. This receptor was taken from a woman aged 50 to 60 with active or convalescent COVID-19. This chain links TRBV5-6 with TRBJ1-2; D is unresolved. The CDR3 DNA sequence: TGTGCCAGCATCCATCTCTGGACTCCATTTAACTATGGCTACACCTTC. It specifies CASIHLWTPFNYGYTF. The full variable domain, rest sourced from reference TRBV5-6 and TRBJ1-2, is DAGVTQSPTHLIKTRGQQVTLRCSPKSGHDTVSWYQQALGQGPQFIFQYYEEEERQRGNFPDRFSGHQFPNYSSELNVNALLLGDSALYLCASIHLWTPFNYGYTFGSGTRLTVV.